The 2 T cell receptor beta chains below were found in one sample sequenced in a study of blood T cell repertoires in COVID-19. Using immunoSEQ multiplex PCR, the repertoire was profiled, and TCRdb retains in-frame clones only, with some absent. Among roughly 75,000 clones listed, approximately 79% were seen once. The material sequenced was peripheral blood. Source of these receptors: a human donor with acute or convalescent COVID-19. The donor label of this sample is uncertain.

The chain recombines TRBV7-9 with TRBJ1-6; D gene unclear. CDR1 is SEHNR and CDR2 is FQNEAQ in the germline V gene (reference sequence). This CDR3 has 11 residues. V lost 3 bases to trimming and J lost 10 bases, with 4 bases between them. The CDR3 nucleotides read TGTGCCAGCAGCTTGGAGTCACCCCTCCACTTT. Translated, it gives CASSLESPLHF.

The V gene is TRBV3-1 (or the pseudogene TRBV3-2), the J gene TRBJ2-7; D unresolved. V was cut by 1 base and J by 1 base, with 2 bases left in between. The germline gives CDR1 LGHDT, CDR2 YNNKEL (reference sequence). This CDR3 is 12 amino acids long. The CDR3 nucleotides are TGTGCCAGCAGCCAAGCGTCCTACGAGCAGTACTTC. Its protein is CASSQASYEQYF.